This TCR beta chain is from a study of human thymus T cells. The study's findings and limits: Apparent bias marked the V and J gene usage of thymic and blood repertoires. There were highly overlapping thymic repertoires among unrelated individuals, as related research reported.

This clone appeared once. Its antigen is not identified. Assay: immunoSEQ multiplex PCR; the TCRdb copy retains only in-frame clones and omits some. This sample has tens of thousands of clones, with nearly 98% found just once. Thymus tissue was removed during corrective cardiac surgery. The source material was thymus tissue. The sequence derives from a boy under two years old with a congenital heart defect but otherwise immunologically healthy.

For the CDR3, the DNA is TGTGCCAGCAGCGTCGTGGTGGGGGACGGGGAGCTGTTTTTT. Translating it yields CASSVVVGDGELFF. This sequence joins TRBV7-2 and TRBJ2-2, with D perhaps being TRBD1 or TRBD2 (5 bases each). The ends were cut back, 5 bases at V and 7 bases at J, with 14 bases in the middle. This CDR3 has 14 residues. Germline lookup yields CDR1 SGHTA and CDR2 FQGNSA.